Listed below are T cell receptor beta chains from one sample, sequenced in a study of blood T cells in healthy people across ages. From the 5' RACE reads, TCRdb called clonotypes with MiXCR, one entry per CDR3 protein. Altogether 650,000 to 800,000 distinct CDR3 sequences are present, 44% being singletons, with the ten largest covering about 21%. Sequenced material: blood. The receptors derive from a man aged 60 to 75 in good health. CDR3s include the opening cysteine and the closing phenylalanine or tryptophan. A D gene is named only where the DNA matches it firmly. For some rows the clone size is stated as once, few or many, or as a class when expanded; others skip it.

NA	NA	TRBV5-1	TRBJ2-7	TGCGCCAGCAAGGACCTGAGCTCCTACGAGCAGTACTTC	CASKDLSSYEQYF
NA	NA	TRBV3-1	TRBJ1-2	TGTGCCAGCAGCCACACCAACAACCTTGGGGGCGACTATGGCTACACCTTC	CASSHTNNLGGDYGYTF
TRBD1	NA	TRBV7-2	TRBJ2-3	TGTGCCAGCAGCTCAAGACAGGGTCTTAGCACAGATACGCAGTATTTT	CASSSRQGLSTDTQYF
TRBD1	NA	TRBV6-5	TRBJ1-2	TGTGCCAGCAGTTACTCTAGGACAGGGAGGCTCGATGGCTACACCTTC	CASSYSRTGRLDGYTF
NA	NA	TRBV20-1	TRBJ2-7	TGCAGTGCTAGGGTCGGCTGGGGCTCCTACGAGCAGTACTTC	CSARVGWGSYEQYF
TRBD2	NA	TRBV20-1	TRBJ2-1	TGCAGTGCTAGAGGGACTAGCGACTCCTACAATGAGCAGTTCTTC	CSARGTSDSYNEQFF
NA	NA	TRBV12-3/TRBV12-4	TRBJ2-3	TGTGCCAGCCAAACGGGCAGCCCAGATACGCAGTATTTT	CASQTGSPDTQYF
NA	NA	TRBV12-3/TRBV12-4	TRBJ2-3	TGTGCCAGCAGTTTACTGCCCACGAGCTTAGATACGCAGTATTTT	CASSLLPTSLDTQYF
NA	NA	TRBV20-1	TRBJ2-5	TGCAGTGCCGCGGCCCCAGAAACGAAGACCCAGTACTTC	CSAAAPETKTQYF
NA	NA	TRBV7-2	TRBJ2-2	TGTGCCAGCAGCTTAGATGGGAACACCGGGGAGCTGTTTTTT	CASSLDGNTGELFF
NA	NA	TRBV20-1	TRBJ2-1	TGCAGTGCTACTGGTCAGGGTGGCTACAATGAGCAGTTCTTC	CSATGQGGYNEQFF
NA	NA	TRBV3-1	TRBJ2-1	TGTGCCAGCAGCCAGCGGGACAGAGGTGACAATGAGCAGTTCTTC	CASSQRDRGDNEQFF
TRBD1	NA	TRBV7-9	TRBJ1-5	TGTGCCAGCAGCCCCACAGGGGGCGCGGGTCAGCCCCAGCATTTT	CASSPTGGAGQPQHF
NA	few	TRBV29-1	TRBJ2-7	TGCAGCGGTCTTACAGGGTTCCACGAGCAGTACTTC	CSGLTGFHEQYF
NA	few	TRBV4-1	TRBJ1-2	TGCGCCAGCAGCCAAGATAATTTCGGGACCTATGGCTACACCTTC	CASSQDNFGTYGYTF
TRBD2	NA	TRBV10-3	TRBJ2-7	TGTGCCATCAGTGGACTAGCGCGCTCCCACGAGCAGTACTTC	CAISGLARSHEQYF
TRBD2	few	TRBV3-1	TRBJ2-1	TGTGCCAGCAGGGCAAGCGGGGCGCTCGGTGAGCAGTTCTTC	CASRASGALGEQFF
TRBD1	NA	TRBV3-1	TRBJ1-6	TGTGCCAGCAGCCAGGAGACAGGGGCCTCACCCCTCCACTTT	CASSQETGASPLHF
NA	NA	TRBV9	TRBJ2-1	TGTGCCAGCAGCGCCAGACAGTTCGATGAGCAGTTCTTC	CASSARQFDEQFF
TRBD1	NA	TRBV7-2	TRBJ2-5	TGTGCCAGCAGCTTAAGACAGGGGCTGACTGAGCAGTACTTC	CASSLRQGLTEQYF
TRBD2	few	TRBV27	TRBJ2-7	TGTGCCAGCATTTCGTCCGGGACTAAATACGAGCAGTACTTC	CASISSGTKYEQYF
TRBD1	few	TRBV12-3/TRBV12-4	TRBJ2-5	TGTGCCTCCTCACAGGGGTGGGGAGAGACCCAGTACTTC	CASSQGWGETQYF
NA	NA	TRBV15	TRBJ2-1	TGTGCCACCAGCAGAACCGGGACCCAGCAGTTCTTC	CATSRTGTQQFF
NA	NA	TRBV12-3/TRBV12-4	TRBJ1-6	TGTGCCAGCACACTAGGGGCGGGATATAATTCACCCCTCCACTTT	CASTLGAGYNSPLHF
NA	NA	TRBV29-1	TRBJ2-7	TGCAGCAGACGGGACGGTAACAATGAGCAGTACTTC	CSRRDGNNEQYF
NA	NA	TRBV5-1	TRBJ2-5	TGCGCCAGCAGCCCCCAGACAGTCCAAGAGACCCAGTACTTC	CASSPQTVQETQYF
NA	few	TRBV7-6	TRBJ2-5	TGTGCCAGCAGCGAGACGGGGACCCAAGAGACCCAGTACTTC	CASSETGTQETQYF
TRBD2	few	TRBV20-1	TRBJ2-3	TGCAGTGCTAGTCCTAGCGGGATCACAGATACGCAGTATTTT	CSASPSGITDTQYF
TRBD1	NA	TRBV29-1	TRBJ1-1	TGCAGCGTTGTCTACTCTCGGACAGGGGATGCTGAAGCTTTCTTT	CSVVYSRTGDAEAFF
TRBD2	many	TRBV29-1	TRBJ2-5	TGCAGCGTTGATAACGGGGGGTACCAAGAGACCCAGTACTTC	CSVDNGGYQETQYF
NA	NA	TRBV3-1	TRBJ2-7	TGTGCCAGCAGCCAAGGTGGGGCGAGCTCCTACAATGAGCAGTACTTC	CASSQGGASSYNEQYF
NA	few	TRBV7-2	TRBJ2-7	TGTGCCAGCAGCTTAGTTCGAGGAGGGCCGTACGAGCAGTACTTC	CASSLVRGGPYEQYF
TRBD2	NA	TRBV9	TRBJ2-4	TGTGCCAGCAGCGTAGCTGCGGGAGTAAGCAAAAACATTCAGTACTTC	CASSVAAGVSKNIQYF
TRBD2	NA	TRBV7-7	TRBJ2-3	TGTGCTAGCAGCCCTATTCTGACTAGCGGGGGAGATACGCAGTATTTT	CASSPILTSGGDTQYF
TRBD2	NA	TRBV18	TRBJ2-7	TGTGCCAGCTCACGCGCGGCGGGGGGATCCTACGAGCAGTACTTC	CASSRAAGGSYEQYF
NA	NA	TRBV6-5	TRBJ1-1	TGTGCCAGCAGGCCACAGGTGAACACTGAAGCTTTCTTT	CASRPQVNTEAFF
NA	few	TRBV5-6	TRBJ1-4	TGTGCCAGCAGCTTGGCCGGGCTGATTAATGAAAAACTGTTTTTT	CASSLAGLINEKLFF
TRBD1	NA	TRBV18	TRBJ1-1	TGTGCCAGCTCGAGGGACAGGAAAAGCACTGAAGCTTTCTTT	CASSRDRKSTEAFF
TRBD1	few	TRBV29-1	TRBJ2-1	TGCAGCGTCCCTCGCCCCCCCGACAGGGAGAATGAGCAGTTCTTC	CSVPRPPDRENEQFF
NA	many	TRBV2	TRBJ2-4	TGTGCCAGCGAAAAGGAAAGGGGCGCGGGAAACATTCAGTACTTC	CASEKERGAGNIQYF
NA	NA	TRBV20-1	TRBJ2-3	TGCAGTGCACCTGGACCAAACACAGATACGCAGTATTTT	CSAPGPNTDTQYF
NA	NA	TRBV20-1	TRBJ2-5	TGCAGCTCCAAGCGGGTAGAGACCCAGTACTTC	CSSKRVETQYF
NA	NA	TRBV5-1	TRBJ2-7	TGCGCCAGCAGCAGGACCGGGACGACGGACTACGGGCAGTACTTC	CASSRTGTTDYGQYF
TRBD1	NA	TRBV29-1	TRBJ1-1	TGCAGCGTTAAGGGAGCAGGGGGCGGTAGGACTGAAGCTTTCTTT	CSVKGAGGGRTEAFF
TRBD2	NA	TRBV20-1	TRBJ2-1	TGCAGTGCCAGAAGGACGGGACTAGCGGGGGGGCCAGGCTCCTACAATGAGCAGTTCTTC	CSARRTGLAGGPGSYNEQFF
NA	NA	TRBV5-1	TRBJ1-2	TGCGCCAGCAGCTTGGCCCTGGGTGACTATGGCTACACCTTC	CASSLALGDYGYTF
TRBD1	many	TRBV20-1	TRBJ1-5	TGCAGTGCTAGAGCTGGACAGGGAGGACAGCCCCAGCATTTT	CSARAGQGGQPQHF
TRBD2	NA	TRBV5-1	TRBJ2-3	TGCGCCAGCGGAGCGGGGGGAAGCACAGATGCGCAGTATTTT	CASGAGGSTDAQYF
TRBD2	NA	TRBV2	TRBJ2-2	TGTGCCAGCAGTGAGAGTCGGGGGGTTGTCGGGGAGCTGTTTTTT	CASSESRGVVGELFF